What follows describes a single T cell receptor (beta chain). Its antigen is unknown. Every single donor gave one heparinised blood draw, and these averaged about 116 mL. This record belongs to a study of beta chain features in type 1 diabetes. Across the whole study: Over all samples combined, 107,917,701 sorted cells were examined. Findings of the study overall: Patients with Type 1 diabetes showed moderately but significantly shorter TCRB CDR3s in all four CD4+ subsets.

Germline CDR1 and CDR2: MNHNY and SVGAGI (reference sequence). V lost 0 bases, J lost 9 bases, and 12 bases lay in between. The CDR3 sequence is 14 residues long. Isolated RNA was reverse transcribed in full, so expressed TCRB transcripts were sequenced. Profiling relied on immunoSEQ multiplex PCR, and the TCRdb table lists in-frame clones only, not all of them. The sample consists of roughly 730,000 clones, roughly an eighth of them appearing once. The chain couples TRBV6-6 to TRBJ1-5; the D is unclear. The clonotype was recovered from a man aged 18-30 years with type 1 diabetes. What was sequenced was naive CD4+ T cells from blood. This chain's CDR3 is CASSYSNGPWPQHF. The CDR3 DNA sequence: TGTGCCAGCAGTTACTCGAATGGACCCTGGCCCCAGCATTTT.